These T cell receptor beta chains were read from a single sample in a study of CD8+CD57+ T cells in acquired aplastic anemia. TCRdb ran MiXCR on the reads and lists one entry per CDR3 protein. The data contain about 210,000 distinct CDR3 sequences, around 63% of them singletons. Material: sorted CD4+, CD8+, or CD8+CD57+ T cells (not recorded which) from PBMCs. Receptor source: a human donor in good health. CDR3s include the opening cysteine and the closing phenylalanine or tryptophan. Each record gives: J gene, V gene, clone size, D gene, CDR3 DNA, CDR3 protein. A D gene is named only where the DNA matches it firmly. Size is omitted from some rows. Given values are once, few, many or a class for expanded clones.

j_call: TRBJ2-7
v_call: TRBV20-1
clone_size: -
d_call: -
cdr3_nt: TGCAGTGCTAGCAACCTTGGGGGACTCTTACCCGAGCAGTACTTC
cdr3_aa: CSASNLGGLLPEQYF

j_call: TRBJ2-7
v_call: TRBV20-1
clone_size: -
d_call: -
cdr3_nt: TGCAGTGTAGGGGGTCGGTCTCTTTACGAGCAGTACTTC
cdr3_aa: CSVGGRSLYEQYF

j_call: TRBJ2-1
v_call: TRBV24-1
clone_size: few
d_call: TRBD2
cdr3_nt: TGTGCCACCAGTGACACTTCACTAGCGGTAAACAATGAGCAGTTCTTC
cdr3_aa: CATSDTSLAVNNEQFF

j_call: TRBJ2-1
v_call: TRBV5-1
clone_size: -
d_call: -
cdr3_nt: TGCGCCAGCAGCTTGGAGGAGTCTAGTGGCAATGAGCAGTTCTTC
cdr3_aa: CASSLEESSGNEQFF

j_call: TRBJ2-1
v_call: TRBV12-3/TRBV12-4
clone_size: -
d_call: TRBD2
cdr3_nt: TGTGCCAGCAGGGCCGGGGGGGCTAAGACCCACAATGAGCAGTTCTTC
cdr3_aa: CASRAGGAKTHNEQFF

j_call: TRBJ2-7
v_call: TRBV28
clone_size: few
d_call: TRBD1
cdr3_nt: TGTGCCAGCAGTTTATCGACAGGGGCCAGGGGGCTATACGAGCAGTACTTC
cdr3_aa: CASSLSTGARGLYEQYF

j_call: TRBJ1-1
v_call: TRBV27
clone_size: -
d_call: TRBD1
cdr3_nt: TGTGCCAGCAGTTTATCGGGGACAGGGAACACTGAAGCTTTCTTT
cdr3_aa: CASSLSGTGNTEAFF

j_call: TRBJ2-7
v_call: TRBV7-2
clone_size: -
d_call: -
cdr3_nt: TGTGCCAGCAGCCTAACCGGACAACACGGCGAGCAGTACTTC
cdr3_aa: CASSLTGQHGEQYF

j_call: TRBJ2-3
v_call: TRBV20-1
clone_size: -
d_call: TRBD2
cdr3_nt: TGCAGTACTACTGGGAGCGGGGGAGATACGCAGTATTTT
cdr3_aa: CSTTGSGGDTQYF

j_call: TRBJ2-4
v_call: TRBV7-9
clone_size: -
d_call: TRBD1
cdr3_nt: TGTGCCAGCGACTCACCGGGACAGTCGCCTTTAGCCAAAAACATTCAGTACTTC
cdr3_aa: CASDSPGQSPLAKNIQYF

j_call: TRBJ2-7
v_call: TRBV20-1
clone_size: -
d_call: -
cdr3_nt: TGCAGTGCTAGAGATTTGACAGGCTACGAGCAGTACTTC
cdr3_aa: CSARDLTGYEQYF

j_call: TRBJ1-6
v_call: TRBV7-9
clone_size: -
d_call: -
cdr3_nt: TGTGCCAGCAGCCAGGCCCACCAATCACCCCTCCACTTT
cdr3_aa: CASSQAHQSPLHF

j_call: TRBJ2-1
v_call: TRBV6-6
clone_size: many
d_call: TRBD1
cdr3_nt: TGTGCCATCATCGGGACAGGGGTCAATGAGCAGTTCTTC
cdr3_aa: CAIIGTGVNEQFF

j_call: TRBJ2-3
v_call: TRBV2
clone_size: -
d_call: -
cdr3_nt: TGTGCCAGCAGCGACGGGGCGGTAGATACGCAGTATTTT
cdr3_aa: CASSDGAVDTQYF

j_call: TRBJ2-3
v_call: TRBV7-6
clone_size: many
d_call: -
cdr3_nt: TGTGCCAGCAGCCCGGGATGGGGCACAGATACGCAGTATTTT
cdr3_aa: CASSPGWGTDTQYF

j_call: TRBJ1-6
v_call: TRBV29-1
clone_size: -
d_call: TRBD1
cdr3_nt: TGCAGCGCACGGGACAGCACCGATAATTCACCCCTCCACTTT
cdr3_aa: CSARDSTDNSPLHF

j_call: TRBJ2-1
v_call: TRBV5-1
clone_size: many
d_call: TRBD1
cdr3_nt: TGCGCCAGCAGCTTGACAGGGGACCCCTACAATGAGCAGTTCTTC
cdr3_aa: CASSLTGDPYNEQFF

j_call: TRBJ2-7
v_call: TRBV7-9
clone_size: many
d_call: -
cdr3_nt: TGTGCCAGCAGCATGCAAGAGCCGAGCTCCTACGAGCAGTACTTC
cdr3_aa: CASSMQEPSSYEQYF

j_call: TRBJ1-6
v_call: TRBV19
clone_size: few
d_call: -
cdr3_nt: TGTGCCAGTACTACCGGACAGCCAAATTCACCCCTCCACTTT
cdr3_aa: CASTTGQPNSPLHF

j_call: TRBJ2-1
v_call: TRBV2
clone_size: -
d_call: -
cdr3_nt: TGTGCCAGCAGTCCTAGGACTCGAAGTTACAATGAGCAGTTCTTC
cdr3_aa: CASSPRTRSYNEQFF

j_call: TRBJ1-5
v_call: TRBV24-1
clone_size: -
d_call: TRBD1
cdr3_nt: TGTGCCACCAGTGATCCTAGGGGACAGAACGGTCAGCCCCAGCATTTT
cdr3_aa: CATSDPRGQNGQPQHF

j_call: TRBJ2-5
v_call: TRBV6-4
clone_size: -
d_call: TRBD2
cdr3_nt: TGTGCCAGCAGTGACTCGACTAGCGGGGGAGAGACCCAGTACTTC
cdr3_aa: CASSDSTSGGETQYF

j_call: TRBJ2-3
v_call: TRBV20-1
clone_size: -
d_call: TRBD1
cdr3_nt: TGCAGTGCGAGAGGCGGACCGGACAGGGAATATTGGGATACGCAGTATTTT
cdr3_aa: CSARGGPDREYWDTQYF

j_call: TRBJ1-4
v_call: TRBV24-1
clone_size: -
d_call: TRBD1
cdr3_nt: TGTGCCACCAGTGATTCGACAGGGAGTGAAAAACTGTTTTTT
cdr3_aa: CATSDSTGSEKLFF

j_call: TRBJ2-1
v_call: TRBV6-9
clone_size: few
d_call: -
cdr3_nt: TGTGCCAGCAGTCCATCGGGTGAGCAGTTCTTC
cdr3_aa: CASSPSGEQFF

j_call: TRBJ1-5
v_call: TRBV7-6
clone_size: -
d_call: -
cdr3_nt: TGTGCCAGCAGCTTACTCCGGGGGGGGGGGGATAGCAATCAGCCCCAGCATTTT
cdr3_aa: CASSLLRGGGDSNQPQHF

j_call: TRBJ1-3
v_call: TRBV5-1
clone_size: -
d_call: -
cdr3_nt: TGCGCCAGCAGCTTGCCTGGGAGCACCATATATTTT
cdr3_aa: CASSLPGSTIYF

j_call: TRBJ2-1
v_call: TRBV29-1
clone_size: -
d_call: -
cdr3_nt: TGCAGCGTTTGGAGCTCCTACAATGAGCAGTTCTTC
cdr3_aa: CSVWSSYNEQFF

j_call: TRBJ1-1
v_call: TRBV6-5
clone_size: -
d_call: TRBD1
cdr3_nt: TGTGCCAGCAGTTTCGGGACAGGGCGGCGAACTGAAGCTTTCTTT
cdr3_aa: CASSFGTGRRTEAFF

j_call: TRBJ1-4
v_call: TRBV14
clone_size: -
d_call: -
cdr3_nt: TGTGCCAGCAGCCCCGGACAGAATCGGGAAAAACTGTTTTTT
cdr3_aa: CASSPGQNREKLFF

j_call: TRBJ2-4
v_call: TRBV2
clone_size: -
d_call: -
cdr3_nt: TGTGCCAGCAGTGAAGCGCTTCTGGGACATCACTTCCTAAGACAGCTAGCCAAAAACATTCAGTACTTC
cdr3_aa: CASSEALLGHHFLRQLAKNIQYF

j_call: TRBJ2-7
v_call: TRBV5-1
clone_size: many
d_call: -
cdr3_nt: TGCGCCAGCAGCTGGGAGACACCAACCTACGAGCAGTACTTC
cdr3_aa: CASSWETPTYEQYF

j_call: TRBJ2-7
v_call: TRBV20-1
clone_size: -
d_call: -
cdr3_nt: TGCAGTGCTAGAGTGGGGGAACCCGGGGAGCAGTACTTC
cdr3_aa: CSARVGEPGEQYF

j_call: TRBJ1-5
v_call: TRBV5-4
clone_size: -
d_call: -
cdr3_nt: TGTGCCAGCAGCTTCGGCCACAATCAGCCCCAGCATTTT
cdr3_aa: CASSFGHNQPQHF

j_call: TRBJ2-2
v_call: TRBV28
clone_size: -
d_call: -
cdr3_nt: TGTGCCAGCAGGTTTGGAGGGGTGGAGCTGTTTTTT
cdr3_aa: CASRFGGVELFF